This T cell receptor beta chain was obtained from a study of T cells in Graves' hyperthyroidism and ophthalmopathy. Regarding the study as a whole: Stable hyperthyroidism was told apart from ophthalmopathy by a model built on 13 V-J features.

What was amplified from RNA transcripts were TCR beta CDR3 regions. A set of HTBI primers served as the primers for a first-round RT-PCR of the TCR CDR3. Each CDR3 protein gets one entry after TCRdb re-called the multiplex PCR reads with MiXCR. The data contain around 280,000 distinct CDR3 sequences, roughly 15% of them singletons. The CDR3 is 13 residues long. The V gene's germline CDR1 is SEHNR and CDR2 FQNEAQ (reference sequence). V was trimmed by 5 bases and J by 6 bases, leaving 10 bases between them. This clonotype occurred many times. Its antigen is undetermined. When hyperthyroidism was first diagnosed, the blood sample was taken, preceding any ophthalmopathy symptoms.

Sequenced input: blood. The origin of this receptor is a woman aged 25 to 45 with Graves' hyperthyroidism that later progressed to Graves' ophthalmopathy. The V gene is TRBV7-9, the J gene TRBJ2-2; D not resolved. This CDR3 reads CASSPPEAGELFF. The CDR3 DNA reads TGTGCCAGCAGCCCTCCCGAGGCCGGGGAGCTGTTTTTT.